Below, 10 T cell receptor beta chains from the same sample are listed, as sequenced in a study of T cell clonotyping in hematopoietic cell transplantation. Time point specified: recipient sample about 28 days before transplant, after cytoreduction. Measured with immunoSEQ multiplex PCR; TCRdb has only the in-frame clones, and not every one. The table records about 80,000 clones, almost 97% of them present only once. Sequenced here: peripheral blood mononuclear cells, sampled before stem cell transplant. All receptors come from a woman in her forties or fifties with acute myeloid leukemia. Some clones in this sample may be carry-over from other donors' samples.

The chain uses TRBV6-6 and TRBJ2-5; the D gene is possibly TRBD1 (5 bases). The CDR3 has 13 residues. CDR1 MNHNY and CDR2 SVGAGI come from the germline V gene (reference sequence). The ends were cut back, 6 bases at V and 3 bases at J, with 11 bases in the middle. The CDR3 region is CASSLTVKETQYF. CDR3 coding DNA: TGTGCCAGCAGCTTGACAGTAAAAGAGACCCAGTACTTC.

The chain is built from TRBV7-9 and TRBJ1-5, with D unclear. V was pared by 1 base and J by 4 bases, with 5 bases between. Germline CDR1 SEHNR, CDR2 FQNEAQ (reference sequence). This CDR3 spans 13 amino acids. The CDR3 sequence: CASSLEKNQPQHF. The CDR3 DNA is TGTGCCAGCAGCTTAGAAAAAAATCAGCCCCAGCATTTT.

J is TRBJ1-2 and V is TRBV29-1; a weak D match, TRBD1 (5 bases). V was clipped by 5 bases and J by 5 bases, with 12 bases between them. Germline V gene lookup returns CDR1 SQVTM and CDR2 ANQGSEA. The CDR3 has 12 residues. The chain's CDR3 is CSVLGVSYGYTF. CDR3 sequence (DNA): TGCAGCGTTTTGGGGGTCTCGTATGGCTACACCTTC.

This sequence joins TRBV6-5 and TRBJ2-7; TRBD1 matches at 11 bases. V lost 4 bases to trimming and J lost 4 bases; unmatched junction nucleotides: 6. The CDR3 is made up of 15 amino acids. Germline V gene lookup returns CDR1 MNHEY and CDR2 SVGAGI. CDR3 protein: CASSSPGQGAYEQYF. CDR3 coding DNA: TGTGCCAGCAGTTCACCCGGACAGGGGGCTTACGAGCAGTACTTC.

The chain employs TRBV6-6 and TRBJ1-2; maybe TRBD1 (6 bases). CDR3 size: 13 residues. Germline CDR1 and CDR2: MNHNY and SVGAGI (reference sequence). Deletions cut 4 bases from V and 4 bases from J, with 10 bases between. The chain's CDR3 is CASSSTGTYGYTF. The CDR3 bases are TGTGCCAGCAGTTCAACAGGGACCTATGGCTACACCTTC.

The rearrangement links TRBV6-4 to TRBJ2-7; TRBD1 agrees at 8 bases. Germline V gives CDR1 MRHNA, CDR2 SNTAGT. After removal of 4 bases from V and 0 bases from J, the junction contained 2 bases not matched to a gene. The CDR3 runs 14 residues. The CDR3 is CASSVTGGSYEQYF. The CDR3 nucleotides are TGTGCCAGCAGTGTTACAGGGGGCTCCTACGAGCAGTACTTC.

V is TRBV2 and J is TRBJ1-1; TRBD1 aligns across 10 bases. Trimming cost V 5 bases and J 1 base; bases outside gene matches: 4. Per the germline V gene, CDR1 is SNHLY and CDR2 is FYNNEI. This CDR3 contains 15 residues. CDR3 sequence reads: CASSRQGAGNTEAFF. In nucleotides, the CDR3 is TGTGCCAGCAGTCGACAGGGGGCTGGGAACACTGAAGCTTTCTTT. Supplemented by reference TRBV2 and TRBJ1-1, the full variable domain reads EPEVTQTPSHQVTQMGQEVILRCVPISNHLYFYWYRQILGQKVEFLVSFYNNEISEKSEIFDDQFSVERPDGSNFTLKIRSTKLEDSAMYFCASSRQGAGNTEAFFGQGTRLTVV.

This chain joins TRBV10-3 and TRBJ1-3; D is undetermined. Trimming shortened V by 0 bases and J by 0 bases, and 6 bases separated the two germline ends. Germline CDR1 ENHRY, CDR2 SYGVKD. The CDR3 covers 15 residues. CDR3 sequence: CAISESISSGNTIYF. CDR3 in DNA: TGTGCCATCAGTGAGTCCATCAGCTCTGGAAACACCATATATTTT.

A single count supports this clone. This rearrangement joins TRBV13 to TRBJ1-2; D is perhaps TRBD1 (5 bases). Trimming cost V 1 base and J 9 bases, with 9 bases left between them. The germline gives CDR1 PRHDT, CDR2 FYEKMQ (reference sequence). CDR3 length: 12 residues. For the CDR3, the DNA is TGTGCCAGCAGCTTAGATCAGGGAAGCTACACCTTC. It translates to CASSLDQGSYTF.

V is TRBV29-1 and J is TRBJ1-5; TRBD1 is a possible D gene (5 bases). Germline V gives CDR1 SQVTM, CDR2 ANQGSEA. Trimming took off 4 bases at V and 6 bases at J, with 16 bases between the two ends. The CDR3 extends over 14 amino acids. Here the CDR3 reads CSVVISEGTQPQHF. CDR3 DNA: TGCAGCGTTGTTATAAGTGAGGGGACTCAGCCCCAGCATTTT.